This entry features one T cell receptor (beta chain) sequence. The antigen is undetermined. This specimen belongs to a study of T cell repertoires in ileal Crohn's disease. Study overall: Median disease duration was approximately eight years; less than 45% smoked at surgery. Surgery for a complication: stricturing in roughly 61%, penetrating in about 39%.

Study-wide findings and caveats: Compared with CD4 T cells, sorted CD8 cells carried more expanded clones. All patients with clonality above 26.8% had endoscopic recurrence.

CDR3 length: 11 amino acids. Trimming cost V 4 bases and J 4 bases, with 2 bases left between them. Germline CDR1 LNHDA, CDR2 SQIVND (reference sequence). Method: immunoSEQ multiplex PCR; TCRdb's copy keeps in-frame clones and lacks some. The data hold some 16,000 clones, with approximately 80% observed a single time. The sequence was collected from an adult with Crohn's disease. Input material: ileal tissue. This chain uses TRBV19 with TRBJ2-1, with D unresolved. CDR3 amino acids: CASSTYNEQFF. The CDR3 DNA sequence: TGTGCCAGTAGTACTTACAATGAGCAGTTCTTC.